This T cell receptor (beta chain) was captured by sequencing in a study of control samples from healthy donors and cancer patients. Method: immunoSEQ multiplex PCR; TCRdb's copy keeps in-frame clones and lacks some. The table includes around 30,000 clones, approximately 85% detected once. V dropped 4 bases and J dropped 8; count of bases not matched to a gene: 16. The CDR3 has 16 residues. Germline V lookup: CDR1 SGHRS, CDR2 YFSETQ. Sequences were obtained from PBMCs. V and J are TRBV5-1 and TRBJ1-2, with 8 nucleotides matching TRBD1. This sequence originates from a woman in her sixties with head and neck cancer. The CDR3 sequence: CASSLWGPGQGGGYTF. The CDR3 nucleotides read TGCGCCAGCAGCCTTTGGGGCCCCGGACAGGGAGGAGGCTACACCTTC. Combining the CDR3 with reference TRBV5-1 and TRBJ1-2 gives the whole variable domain KAGVTQTPRYLIKTRGQQVTLSCSPISGHRSVSWYQQTPGQGLQFLFEYFSETQRNKGNFPGRFSGRQFSNSRSEMNVSTLELGDSALYLCASSLWGPGQGGGYTFGSGTRLTVV.